The 8 T cell receptor beta chains reported below all come from one sample, sequenced in a study of T cell clusters in autoimmune cytopenias. One tube held mixed TRB-A and TRB-B primer pools for touch-down PCR. From its re-call of the multiplex PCR reads, TCRdb lists each CDR3 protein once, without DNA. Its table records some 7,200 distinct CDR3 sequences. TRB was amplified from approximately 250 ng of peripheral blood genomic DNA per sample. These same records also appear under a second study, on T cell repertoires in aging, cancer and after chemotherapy.

The sequenced material came from peripheral blood. The receptors here all came from a human donor in good health.

The J gene is TRBJ1-1, the V gene TRBV6-6; without DNA, the TCRdb call of TRBD1 cannot be checked. In germline, CDR1 is MNHNY, CDR2 SVGAGI (reference sequence). The CDR3 runs 14 residues. The CDR3 sequence: CASSYADRVTEAFF.

This clonotype shows up as medium-sized by frequency. V gene TRBV30 combines with J gene TRBJ1-6. The CDR3 covers 13 residues. In germline, CDR1 is GTSNPN, CDR2 SVGIG (reference sequence). The CDR3 spells CACGTANNSPLHF.

This chain joins TRBV27 and TRBJ1-2; TCRdb's D call of TRBD1 is untestable without DNA. The CDR3 is made up of 12 amino acids. Germline loops: CDR1 MNHEY, CDR2 SMNVEV (reference sequence). CDR3: CATMGGVYGYTF.

The J gene is TRBJ2-3, the V gene TRBV6-2 or TRBV6-3; TCRdb lists TRBD1, though no DNA is available to test this call. The CDR3 has 14 residues. Looked up from germline, CDR1 is MNHEY and CDR2 is SVGEGT. CDR3 sequence: CAIKTGEETDTQYF.

This clonotype is called medium-sized (0.01 to 0.1%) based on its frequency. The chain's CDR3 is CASSLHQTSRSDTQYF. V is TRBV11-1 and J is TRBJ2-3; no DNA is available, so the TRBD2 call from TCRdb remains unchecked. Looked up from germline, CDR1 is SGHAT and CDR2 is FQDESV (reference sequence). This CDR3 contains 16 residues.

This sequence joins TRBV10-1 and TRBJ2-6. The CDR3 has 18 residues. Germline V gene lookup returns CDR1 WNHNN and CDR2 SYGVQD (reference sequence). CDR3 residues: CASSGRTNASSGANVLTF.

The CDR3 sequence is CASSYSEIQGTYGYTF. The chain joins TRBV6-5 to TRBJ1-2; TCRdb names TRBD1, which stays unverified in the absence of DNA. The CDR3 loop spans 16 amino acids. Germline V gene lookup returns CDR1 MNHEY and CDR2 SVGAGI.

This clonotype is called medium-sized (0.01 to 0.1%) based on its frequency. The rearrangement links TRBV12-3 or TRBV12-4 to TRBJ2-5; TCRdb indicates TRBD2, and absent DNA this call remains unverified. This CDR3 is built from 16 residues. CDR3 loop: CASRRTSGGPQETQYF.